This record concerns one T cell receptor (beta chain) sequence. Its antigen is still unknown. These data originate in a study of blood T cells in healthy people across ages. Whole-study results and caveats: Expanded clonotype shifts may have been confounded, as the donors had an unknown CMV status. Bulk PBMC profiling left naive and antigen-experienced comparisons inconclusive. Investigators viewed diversity estimates from one million T cells as underestimates, the study reported.

A J-beta primer mix and a sample-barcoded 5' primer were used in a second PCR of roughly 6 to 12 cycles. From the 5' RACE reads, TCRdb called clonotypes with MiXCR, one entry per CDR3 protein. The repertoire has more than 700,000 distinct CDR3 sequences, roughly 50% of them found once; the top ten carry under 50%. Healthy Caucasian individuals from Russia aged roughly 6 to 90 served as donors. The CDR3 runs 15 residues. CDR1 is SGHTA, CDR2 FQGTGA, per germline. V gave up 1 base and J gave up 7 bases, with 11 bases separating them. This sequence originates from an older man in good health. Sequencing was performed on blood. The rearrangement joins TRBV7-3 to TRBJ1-6, with D unresolved. The DNA of the CDR3 is TGTGCCAGCAGCTTAATAGGGAACAGAAATTCACCCCTCCACTTT. Translation: CASSLIGNRNSPLHF.